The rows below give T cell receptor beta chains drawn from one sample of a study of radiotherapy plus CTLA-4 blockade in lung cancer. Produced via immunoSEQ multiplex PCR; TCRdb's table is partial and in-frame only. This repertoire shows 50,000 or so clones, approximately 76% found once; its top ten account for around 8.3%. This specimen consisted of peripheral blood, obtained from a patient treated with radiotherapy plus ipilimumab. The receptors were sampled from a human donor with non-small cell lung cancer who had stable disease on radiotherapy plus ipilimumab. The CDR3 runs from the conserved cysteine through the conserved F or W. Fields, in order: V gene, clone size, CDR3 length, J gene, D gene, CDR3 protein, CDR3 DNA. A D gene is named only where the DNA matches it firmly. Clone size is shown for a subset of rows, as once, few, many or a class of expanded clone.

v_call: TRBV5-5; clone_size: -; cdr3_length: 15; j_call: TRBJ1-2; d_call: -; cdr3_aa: CASSLAAQINYGYTF; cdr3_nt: TGTGCCAGCAGCTTGGCTGCACAGATTAACTATGGCTACACCTTC
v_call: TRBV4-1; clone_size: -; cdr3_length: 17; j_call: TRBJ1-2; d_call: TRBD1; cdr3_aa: CASSQEKTGQGADGYTF; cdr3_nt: TGCGCCAGCAGCCAAGAGAAAACCGGACAGGGGGCCGATGGCTACACCTTC
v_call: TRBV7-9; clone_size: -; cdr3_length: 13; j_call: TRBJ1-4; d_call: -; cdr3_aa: CASSLEYVEKLFF; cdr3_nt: TGTGCCAGCAGCTTGGAGTACGTTGAAAAACTGTTTTTT
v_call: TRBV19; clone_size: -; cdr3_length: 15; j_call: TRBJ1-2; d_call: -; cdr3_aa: CASIRFGVEIYVGTF; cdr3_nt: TGTGCCAGTATCCGGTTCGGGGTCGAGATCTATGTGGGCACCTTC
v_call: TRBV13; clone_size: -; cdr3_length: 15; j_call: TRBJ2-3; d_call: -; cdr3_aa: CASSLGGGRTDTQYF; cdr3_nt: TGTGCCAGCAGCTTAGGCGGGGGGCGCACAGATACGCAGTATTTT
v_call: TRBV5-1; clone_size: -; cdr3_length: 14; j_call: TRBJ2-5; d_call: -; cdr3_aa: CASSPSGSQETQYF; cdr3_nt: TGCGCCAGCAGCCCGTCGGGGTCTCAAGAGACCCAGTACTTC
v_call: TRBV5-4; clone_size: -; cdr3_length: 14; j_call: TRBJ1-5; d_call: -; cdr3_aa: CASSLQGGNQPQHF; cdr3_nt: TGTGCCAGCAGCTTACAGGGAGGCAATCAGCCCCAGCATTTT
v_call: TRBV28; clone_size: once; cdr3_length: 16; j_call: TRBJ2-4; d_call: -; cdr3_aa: CASSRVAGIAKNIQYF; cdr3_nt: TGTGCCAGCAGTCGAGTAGCAGGAATAGCCAAAAACATTCAGTACTTC
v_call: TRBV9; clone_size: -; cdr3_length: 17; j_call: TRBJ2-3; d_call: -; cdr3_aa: CASSVSRSSSYADTQYF; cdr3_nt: TGTGCCAGCAGCGTTAGTCGTTCTAGCTCGTATGCAGATACGCAGTATTTT
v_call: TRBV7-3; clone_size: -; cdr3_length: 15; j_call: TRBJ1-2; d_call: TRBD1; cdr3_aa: CASSLGRDRSYGYTF; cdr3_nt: TGTGCCAGCAGCTTAGGCCGGGACAGGAGCTATGGCTACACCTTC
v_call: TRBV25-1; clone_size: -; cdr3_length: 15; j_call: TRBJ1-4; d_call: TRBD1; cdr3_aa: CASSARTGFFEKLFF; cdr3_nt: TGTGCCAGCAGTGCAAGGACAGGGTTTTTTGAAAAACTGTTTTTT
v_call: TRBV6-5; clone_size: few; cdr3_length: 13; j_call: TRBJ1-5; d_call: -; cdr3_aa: CATFRGHGQPQHF; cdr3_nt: TGTGCCACCTTCCGGGGGCACGGTCAGCCCCAGCATTTT
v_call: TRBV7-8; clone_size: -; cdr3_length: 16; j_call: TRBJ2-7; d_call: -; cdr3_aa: CASSLERRAGSYEQYF; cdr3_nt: TGTGCCAGCAGCTTAGAGAGGAGGGCCGGCTCCTACGAGCAGTACTTC
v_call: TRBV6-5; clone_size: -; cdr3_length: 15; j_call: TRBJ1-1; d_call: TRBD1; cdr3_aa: CASTITATGVTEAFF; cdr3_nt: TGTGCCAGCACCATAACCGCAACAGGGGTCACTGAAGCTTTCTTT
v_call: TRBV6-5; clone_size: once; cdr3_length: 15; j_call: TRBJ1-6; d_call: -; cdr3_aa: CASLGKVSYNSPLHF; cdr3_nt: TGTGCCAGTCTGGGAAAAGTCTCCTATAATTCACCCCTCCACTTT
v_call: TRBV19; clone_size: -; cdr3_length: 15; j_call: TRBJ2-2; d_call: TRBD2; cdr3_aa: CASSISGRGTGELFF; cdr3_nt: TGTGCCAGTAGTATTTCCGGGAGGGGGACCGGGGAGCTGTTTTTT
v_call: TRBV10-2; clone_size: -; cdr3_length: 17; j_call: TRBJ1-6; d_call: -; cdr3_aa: CASSEGGTSSYNSPLHF; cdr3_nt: TGCGCCAGCAGTGAGGGGGGAACCAGCTCCTATAATTCACCCCTCCACTTT
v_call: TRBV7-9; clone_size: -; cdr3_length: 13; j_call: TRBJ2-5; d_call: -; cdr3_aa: CASSLPSKETQYF; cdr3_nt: TGTGCCAGCAGCTTACCTAGCAAGGAGACCCAGTACTTC
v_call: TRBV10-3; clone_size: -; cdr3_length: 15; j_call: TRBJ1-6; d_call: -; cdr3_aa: CAIRDRGRDNSPLHF; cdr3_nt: TGTGCCATCAGGGATCGTGGACGGGATAATTCACCCCTCCACTTT
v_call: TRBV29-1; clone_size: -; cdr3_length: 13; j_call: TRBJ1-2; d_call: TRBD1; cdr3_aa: CSARTGTDYGYTF; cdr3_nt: TGCAGCGCCAGGACAGGGACGGACTATGGCTACACCTTC
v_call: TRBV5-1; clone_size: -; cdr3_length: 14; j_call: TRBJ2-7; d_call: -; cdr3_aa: CASSAEDTAYEQYF; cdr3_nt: TGCGCCAGCAGCGCAGAGGACACCGCCTACGAGCAGTACTTC
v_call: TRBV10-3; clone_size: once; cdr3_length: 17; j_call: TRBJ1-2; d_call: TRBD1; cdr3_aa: CAISESPGQLFNYGYTF; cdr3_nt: TGTGCCATCAGTGAGTCACCGGGACAGCTATTTAACTATGGCTACACCTTC
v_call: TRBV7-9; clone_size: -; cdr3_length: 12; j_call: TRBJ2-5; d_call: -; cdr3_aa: CASSIGVETQYF; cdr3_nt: TGTGCCAGCTCCATCGGGGTGGAGACCCAGTACTTC
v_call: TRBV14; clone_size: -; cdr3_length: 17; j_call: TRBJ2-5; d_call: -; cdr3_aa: CASSQQRRRVGQETQYF; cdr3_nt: TGTGCCAGCAGCCAACAAAGGCGCCGGGTTGGCCAAGAGACCCAGTACTTC
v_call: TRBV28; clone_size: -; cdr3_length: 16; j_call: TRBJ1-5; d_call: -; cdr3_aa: CASSLRGQGSNQPQHF; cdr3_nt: TGTGCCAGCAGTTTACGGGGGCAGGGCAGCAATCAGCCCCAGCATTTT
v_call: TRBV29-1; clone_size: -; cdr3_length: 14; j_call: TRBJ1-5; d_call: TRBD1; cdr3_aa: CSVALDRGDQPQHF; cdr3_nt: TGCAGCGTTGCCCTGGACAGGGGTGATCAGCCCCAGCATTTT
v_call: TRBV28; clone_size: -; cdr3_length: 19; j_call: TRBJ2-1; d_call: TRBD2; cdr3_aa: CASSLHRLAGGPIYNEQFF; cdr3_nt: TGTGCCAGCAGTTTACATCGGCTAGCGGGGGGGCCTATCTACAATGAGCAGTTCTTC
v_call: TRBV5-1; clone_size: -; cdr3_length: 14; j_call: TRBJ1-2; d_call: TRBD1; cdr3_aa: CASSPDREAYGYTF; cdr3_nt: TGCGCCAGCAGTCCAGACAGGGAGGCCTATGGCTACACCTTC
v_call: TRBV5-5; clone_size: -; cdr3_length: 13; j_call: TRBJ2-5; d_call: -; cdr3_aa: CASNNYAEGTQYF; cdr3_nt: TGTGCCAGCAATAATTACGCCGAGGGGACCCAGTACTTC
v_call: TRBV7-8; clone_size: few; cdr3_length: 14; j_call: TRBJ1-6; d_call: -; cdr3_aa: CASSFSATAEGLHF; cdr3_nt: TGTGCCAGCAGCTTTTCCGCGACAGCTGAGGGCCTCCACTTT
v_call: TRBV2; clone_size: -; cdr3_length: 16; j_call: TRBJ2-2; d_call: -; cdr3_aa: CASGTPEGLSTGELFF; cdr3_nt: TGTGCCAGCGGGACTCCGGAGGGGTTAAGCACCGGGGAGCTGTTTTTT
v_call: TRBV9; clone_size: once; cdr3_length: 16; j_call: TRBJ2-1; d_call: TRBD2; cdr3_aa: CASSVGLAGASNEQFF; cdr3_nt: TGTGCCAGCAGCGTAGGACTAGCGGGGGCGTCCAATGAGCAGTTCTTC
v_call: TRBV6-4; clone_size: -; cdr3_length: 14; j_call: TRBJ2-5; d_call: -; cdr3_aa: CASSPQYPGETQYF; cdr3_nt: TGTGCCAGCAGTCCACAGTACCCTGGGGAGACCCAGTACTTC
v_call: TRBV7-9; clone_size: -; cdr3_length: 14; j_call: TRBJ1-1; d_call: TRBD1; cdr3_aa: CASSFGGGGTEAFF; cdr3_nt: TGTGCCAGCAGCTTTGGAGGGGGCGGCACTGAAGCTTTCTTT
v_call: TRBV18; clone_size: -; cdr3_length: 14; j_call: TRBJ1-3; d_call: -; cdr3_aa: CASSPDSSGNTIYF; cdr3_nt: TGTGCCAGCTCACCCGATAGCTCTGGAAACACCATATATTTT
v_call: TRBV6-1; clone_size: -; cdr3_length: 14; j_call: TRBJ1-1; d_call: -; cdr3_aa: CASSEALLGTEAFF; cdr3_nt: TGTGCCAGCAGTGAAGCGCTTCTGGGGACTGAAGCTTTCTTT
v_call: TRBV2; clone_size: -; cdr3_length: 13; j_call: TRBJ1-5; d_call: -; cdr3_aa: CASIFDPNQPQHF; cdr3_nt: TGTGCCAGCATTTTCGACCCAAATCAGCCCCAGCATTTT
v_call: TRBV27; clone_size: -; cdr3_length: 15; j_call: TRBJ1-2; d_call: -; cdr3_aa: CASSSDLLRNYGYTF; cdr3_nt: TGTGCCAGCAGTTCCGACCTCCTCCGAAACTATGGCTACACCTTC
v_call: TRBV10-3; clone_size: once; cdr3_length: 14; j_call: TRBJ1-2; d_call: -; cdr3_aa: CAITPAGQNYGYTF; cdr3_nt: TGTGCCATCACCCCGGCCGGACAGAACTATGGCTACACCTTC
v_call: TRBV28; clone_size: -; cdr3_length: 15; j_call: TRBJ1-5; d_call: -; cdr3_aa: CASSFGAAGNQPQHF; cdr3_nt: TGTGCCAGCAGTTTTGGTGCGGCAGGGAATCAGCCCCAGCATTTT
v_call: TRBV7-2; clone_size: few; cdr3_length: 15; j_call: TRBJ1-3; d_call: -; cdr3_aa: CASSSPWGSGNTIYF; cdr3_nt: TGTGCCAGCAGCTCCCCGTGGGGGAGTGGAAACACCATATATTTT
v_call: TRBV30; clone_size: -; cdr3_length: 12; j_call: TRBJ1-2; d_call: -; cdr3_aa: CAWNRGTVGYTF; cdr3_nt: TGTGCCTGGAACCGCGGGACGGTCGGCTACACCTTC
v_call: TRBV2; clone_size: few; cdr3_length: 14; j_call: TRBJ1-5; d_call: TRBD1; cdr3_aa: CASSYGQVAQPQHF; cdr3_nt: TGTGCCAGCAGTTACGGACAGGTTGCTCAGCCCCAGCATTTT
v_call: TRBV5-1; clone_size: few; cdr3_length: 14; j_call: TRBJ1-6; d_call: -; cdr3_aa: CASSLLTDNSPLHF; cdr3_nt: TGCGCCAGCAGCTTGCTTACAGATAATTCACCCCTCCACTTT
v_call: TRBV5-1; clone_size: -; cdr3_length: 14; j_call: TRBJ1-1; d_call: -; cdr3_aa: CASSLEVSNTEAFF; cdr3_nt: TGCGCCAGCAGCTTGGAAGTATCGAACACTGAAGCTTTCTTT
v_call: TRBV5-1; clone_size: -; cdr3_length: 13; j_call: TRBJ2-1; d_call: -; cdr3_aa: CASSLGLYNEQFF; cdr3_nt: TGCGCCAGCAGCTTGGGACTGTACAATGAGCAGTTCTTC
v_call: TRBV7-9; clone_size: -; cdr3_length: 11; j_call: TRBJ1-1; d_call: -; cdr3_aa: CASSYDREAFF; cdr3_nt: TGTGCCAGCAGTTATGACAGGGAAGCTTTCTTT
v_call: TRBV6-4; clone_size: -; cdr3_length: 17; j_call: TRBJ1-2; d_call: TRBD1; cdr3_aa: CASSDPGQGAQLYGYTF; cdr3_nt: TGTGCCAGCAGTGACCCCGGACAGGGGGCGCAGTTATATGGCTACACCTTC
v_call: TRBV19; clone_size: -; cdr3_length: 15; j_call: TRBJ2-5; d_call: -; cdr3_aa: CASSTWGDSEETQYF; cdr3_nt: TGTGCCAGTAGTACTTGGGGGGACTCGGAAGAGACCCAGTACTTC
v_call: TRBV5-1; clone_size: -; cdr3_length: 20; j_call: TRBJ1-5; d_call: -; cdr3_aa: CASSHILGAGEGESNQPQHF; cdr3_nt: TGCGCCAGCAGCCATATCCTGGGGGCGGGAGAGGGGGAAAGCAATCAGCCCCAGCATTTT
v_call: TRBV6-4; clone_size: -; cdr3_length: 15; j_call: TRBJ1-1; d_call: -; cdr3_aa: CASSANTGVPREAFF; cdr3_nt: TGTGCCAGCAGTGCCAACACCGGGGTTCCACGAGAAGCTTTCTTT
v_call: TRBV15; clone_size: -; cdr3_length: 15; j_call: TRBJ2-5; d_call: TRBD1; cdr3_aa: CATSSPGQGRETQYF; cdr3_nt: TGTGCCACCAGCAGTCCCGGACAGGGTCGCGAGACCCAGTACTTC
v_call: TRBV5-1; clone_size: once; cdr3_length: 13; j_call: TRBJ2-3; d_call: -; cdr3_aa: CASSPSTTDTQYF; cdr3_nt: TGCGCCAGCAGCCCCTCCACCACAGATACGCAGTATTTT
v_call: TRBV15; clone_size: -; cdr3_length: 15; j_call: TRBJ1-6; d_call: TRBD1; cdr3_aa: CATSRYETGVSPLHF; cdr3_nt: TGTGCCACCAGCAGATACGAAACAGGGGTGTCACCCCTCCACTTT
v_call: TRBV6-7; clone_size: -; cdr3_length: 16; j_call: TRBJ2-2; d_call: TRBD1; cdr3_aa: CASSNGTGGNTGELFF; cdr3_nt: TGTGCCAGCAGTAACGGGACAGGGGGAAACACCGGGGAGCTGTTTTTT
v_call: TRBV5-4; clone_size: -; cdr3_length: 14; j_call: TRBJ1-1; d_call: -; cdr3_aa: CASSLGLTNTEAFF; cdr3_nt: TGTGCCAGCAGCTTGGGTCTTACGAACACTGAAGCTTTCTTT
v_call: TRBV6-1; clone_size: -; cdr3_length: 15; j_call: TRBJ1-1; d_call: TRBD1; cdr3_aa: CASSGRGTANTEAFF; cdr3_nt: TGTGCCAGCAGTGGGCGGGGGACAGCGAACACTGAAGCTTTCTTT
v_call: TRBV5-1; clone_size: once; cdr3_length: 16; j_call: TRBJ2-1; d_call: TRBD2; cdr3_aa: CASSFGSGSSYNEQFF; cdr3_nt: TGCGCCAGCAGCTTCGGTAGCGGGAGCTCCTACAATGAGCAGTTCTTC